This T cell receptor (beta chain) was sequenced during a study of T cells in localized non-small cell lung cancer. The assay was immunoSEQ multiplex PCR, and TCRdb's table has in-frame clones only and misses some. The sample yields 25,000 to 30,000 clones, around 93% seen once. Broader study findings: The study found T cell clonality highest in uninvolved adjacent lung, above tumor.

With regard to this clone: What it recognizes is unknown.

This clonotype originated in a woman aged 40-70 years with stage III lung adenocarcinoma. This specimen consisted of peripheral blood mononuclear cells, obtained before any cancer treatment.

In DNA, the CDR3 is TGTGCCAGCAGCCCCACCACAGGATTCCAAGAGACCCAGTACTTC. It translates to CASSPTTGFQETQYF. The V gene is TRBV14, the J gene TRBJ2-5, with D perhaps matching TRBD1 (5 bases). Germline assignment: CDR1 SGHDN and CDR2 FVKESK. CDR3 length equals 15 residues. Trimming took 4 bases from V and 1 from J, leaving 13 bases between them.